The source of this T cell receptor (beta chain) is a study of cytotoxic CD8 clonotypes in ibrutinib-treated CLL. Assay used: immunoSEQ multiplex PCR; TCRdb lists only in-frame clones, some missing. The sample records some 76,000 clones, around four fifths being singletons. With V trimmed by 1 base and J by 3 bases, 3 bases remained unmatched. The CDR3 spans 14 residues. Looked up from germline, CDR1 is SGHVS and CDR2 is FNYEAQ. The V and J genes are TRBV7-6 and TRBJ2-7, with 7 nucleotides matching TRBD2. Here the sequenced sample was PBMCs, taken after 24 months of ibrutinib treatment. The TCR originated in a human donor with chronic lymphocytic leukemia. CDR3 DNA sequence: TGTGCCAGCAGCTTAGGCGGGAGTGACTACGAGCAGTACTTC. This translates into CASSLGGSDYEQYF.